This entry concerns a single TCR beta chain. Its antigen remains unknown. Reverse transcription of all isolated RNA meant that expressed TCRB transcripts were sequenced. Read counts averaged roughly 3.5 million for samples of naive, central memory and regulatory T cells. The table came from immunoSEQ multiplex PCR; TCRdb's copy has only in-frame clones and leaves some out. Altogether about 700,000 clones are present, around an eighth being singletons, with the ten largest covering 0.02% to 0.025%. The CDR3 covers 15 residues. V lost 4 bases and J 2 bases, leaving 13 bases between the germline ends. The V gene's germline CDR1 is SEHNR and CDR2 FQNEAQ (reference sequence). The data were obtained in a study of beta chain features in type 1 diabetes. Study overall: Regarding age, gender and cell yields, patients proved similar to healthy donors.

Findings and limits, study-wide: TCRB repertoires of naive, central memory and Treg cells appeared more similar among patients than among healthy donors. The study found moderately but significantly shorter TCRB CDR3s in all four CD4+ subsets of Type 1 diabetes patients.

This chain joins TRBV7-9 and TRBJ2-3, with D possibly TRBD2 on 7 matching bases. Specimen: naive CD4+ T cells from blood. The sequence derives from a man aged 18 to 35 with type 1 diabetes. CDR3 in DNA: TGTGCCAGCAGCTCCCCGGGGGGCCTCACAGATACGCAGTATTTT. Translation: CASSSPGGLTDTQYF.